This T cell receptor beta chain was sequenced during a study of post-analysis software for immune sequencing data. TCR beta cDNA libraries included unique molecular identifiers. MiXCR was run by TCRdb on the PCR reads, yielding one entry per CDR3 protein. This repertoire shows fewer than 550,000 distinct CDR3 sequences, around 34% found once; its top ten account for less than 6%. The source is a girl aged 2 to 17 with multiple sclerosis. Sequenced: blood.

CDR3 in amino acids: CASSPHPWEGDTEAFF. DNA for the CDR3: TGTGCCAGCAGCCCACATCCGTGGGAGGGAGACACTGAAGCTTTCTTT. The rearrangement links TRBV9 to TRBJ1-1; D not certain. The CDR3 length is 16 residues. Trimming took 4 bases from V and 3 from J, leaving 19 bases between them. Looked up from germline, CDR1 is SGDLS and CDR2 is YYNGEE.